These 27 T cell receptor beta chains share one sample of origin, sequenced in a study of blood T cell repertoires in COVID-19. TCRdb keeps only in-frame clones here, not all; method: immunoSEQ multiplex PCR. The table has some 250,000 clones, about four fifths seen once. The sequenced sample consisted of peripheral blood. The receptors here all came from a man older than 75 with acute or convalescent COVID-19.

The CDR3 region has the DNA TGTGCCAGCAACGGAGCCCGGCACATTCAGTACTTC. Protein: CASNGARHIQYF. The chain uses TRBV6-5 and TRBJ2-4; unclear D gene. The germline V gene encodes CDR1 MNHEY and CDR2 SVGAGI. V lost 7 bases, J lost 8 bases, and 12 bases lay in between. There are 12 residues in the CDR3.

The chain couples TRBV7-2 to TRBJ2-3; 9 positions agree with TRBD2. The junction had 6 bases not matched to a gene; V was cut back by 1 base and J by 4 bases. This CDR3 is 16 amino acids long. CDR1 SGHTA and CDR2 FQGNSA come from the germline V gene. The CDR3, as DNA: TGTGCCAGCAGCTTAGTGGTAGCGGGAGCCCCAGATACGCAGTATTTT. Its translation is CASSLVVAGAPDTQYF.

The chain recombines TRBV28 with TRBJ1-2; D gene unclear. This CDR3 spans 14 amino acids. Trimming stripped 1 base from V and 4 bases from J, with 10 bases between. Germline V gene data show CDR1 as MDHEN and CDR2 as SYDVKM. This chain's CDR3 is CASSLSDGLYGYTF. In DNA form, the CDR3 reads TGTGCCAGCAGTTTATCCGACGGACTCTATGGCTACACCTTC.

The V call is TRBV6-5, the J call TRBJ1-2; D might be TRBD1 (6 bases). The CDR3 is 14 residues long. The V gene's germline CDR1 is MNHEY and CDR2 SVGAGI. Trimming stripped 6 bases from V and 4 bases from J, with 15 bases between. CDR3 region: CASSPPDRTYGYTF. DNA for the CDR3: TGTGCCAGCAGCCCCCCCGACAGGACCTATGGCTACACCTTC.

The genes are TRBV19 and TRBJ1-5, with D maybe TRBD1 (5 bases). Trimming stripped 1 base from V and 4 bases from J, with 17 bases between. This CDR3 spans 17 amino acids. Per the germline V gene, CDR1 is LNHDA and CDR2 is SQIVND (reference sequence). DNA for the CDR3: TGTGCCAGTAGTATAGTAGCCCTTGGAGGGGTTAATCAGCCCCAGCATTTT. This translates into CASSIVALGGVNQPQHF.

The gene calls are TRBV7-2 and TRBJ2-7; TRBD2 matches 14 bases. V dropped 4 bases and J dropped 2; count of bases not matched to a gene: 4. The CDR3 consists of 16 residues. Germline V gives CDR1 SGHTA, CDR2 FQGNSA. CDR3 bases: TGTGCCAGCAGCTCGGGACTAGCGGGAGTCCCCTACGAGCAGTACTTC. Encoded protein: CASSSGLAGVPYEQYF.

Written as DNA, the CDR3 is TGTGCCAGCAGAGGACAGCCTGCAACTAATGAAAAACTGTTTTTT. This sequence encodes CASRGQPATNEKLFF. The chain recombines TRBV2 with TRBJ1-4; D is perhaps TRBD1 (6 bases). From germline, CDR1 is SNHLY and CDR2 FYNNEI. V dropped 6 bases and J dropped 0 bases, with 11 bases sitting between them. The CDR3 loop spans 15 amino acids.

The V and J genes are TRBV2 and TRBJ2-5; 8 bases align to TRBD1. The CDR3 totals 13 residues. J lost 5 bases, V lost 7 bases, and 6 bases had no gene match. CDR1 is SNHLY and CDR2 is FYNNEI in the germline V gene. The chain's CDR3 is CASTIRGQETQYF. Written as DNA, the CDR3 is TGTGCCAGCACGATCAGGGGGCAGGAGACCCAGTACTTC.

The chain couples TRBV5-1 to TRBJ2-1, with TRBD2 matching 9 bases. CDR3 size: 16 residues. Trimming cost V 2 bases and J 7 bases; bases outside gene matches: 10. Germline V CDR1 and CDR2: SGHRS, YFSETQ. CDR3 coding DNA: TGCGCCAGCAGCTTTCCCCTAAGCGGGGGGTCTAATGAGCAGTTCTTC. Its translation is CASSFPLSGGSNEQFF.

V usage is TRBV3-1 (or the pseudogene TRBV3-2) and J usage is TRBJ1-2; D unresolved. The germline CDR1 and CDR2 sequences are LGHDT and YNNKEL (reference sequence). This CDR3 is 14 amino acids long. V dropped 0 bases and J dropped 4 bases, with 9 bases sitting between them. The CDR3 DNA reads TGTGCCAGCAGCCAAGACTCGGGGAGCTATGGCTACACCTTC. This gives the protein CASSQDSGSYGYTF.

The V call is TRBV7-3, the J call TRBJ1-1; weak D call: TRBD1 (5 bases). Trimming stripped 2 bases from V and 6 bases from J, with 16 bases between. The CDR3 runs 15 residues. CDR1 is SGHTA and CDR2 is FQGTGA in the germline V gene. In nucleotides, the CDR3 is TGTGCCAGCAGCTTAGAGTCGGGTGGGGCCTCTGAAGCTTTCTTT. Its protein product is CASSLESGGASEAFF.

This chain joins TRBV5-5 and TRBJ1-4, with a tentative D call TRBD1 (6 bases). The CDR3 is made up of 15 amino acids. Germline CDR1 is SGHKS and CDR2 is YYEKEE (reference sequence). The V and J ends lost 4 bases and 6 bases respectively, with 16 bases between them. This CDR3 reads CASSPQGGAHEKLFF. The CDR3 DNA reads TGTGCCAGCAGCCCGCAAGGGGGGGCCCATGAAAAACTGTTTTTT.

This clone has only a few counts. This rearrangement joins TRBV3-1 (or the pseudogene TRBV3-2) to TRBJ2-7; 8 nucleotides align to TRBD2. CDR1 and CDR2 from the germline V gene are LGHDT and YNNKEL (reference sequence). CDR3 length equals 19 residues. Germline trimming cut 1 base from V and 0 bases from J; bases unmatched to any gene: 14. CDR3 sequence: CASSQATGTRRLSSYEQYF. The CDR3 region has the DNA TGTGCCAGCAGCCAAGCAACCGGGACTAGGCGTTTAAGCTCCTACGAGCAGTACTTC.

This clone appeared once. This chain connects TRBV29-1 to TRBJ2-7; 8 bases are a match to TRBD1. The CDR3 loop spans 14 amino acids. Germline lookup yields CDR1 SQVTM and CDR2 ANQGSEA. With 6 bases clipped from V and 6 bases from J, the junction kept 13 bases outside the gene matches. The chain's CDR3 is CSVASSRGLSEQYF. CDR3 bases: TGCAGCGTCGCTTCTTCCAGGGGGCTATCCGAGCAGTACTTC.

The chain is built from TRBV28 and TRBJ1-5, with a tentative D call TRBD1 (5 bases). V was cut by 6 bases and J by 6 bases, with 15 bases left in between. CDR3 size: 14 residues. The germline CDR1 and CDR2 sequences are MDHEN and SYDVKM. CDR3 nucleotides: TGTGCCAGCAGAGTGGGGGGGGGTCGTCAGCCCCAGCATTTT. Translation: CASRVGGGRQPQHF.

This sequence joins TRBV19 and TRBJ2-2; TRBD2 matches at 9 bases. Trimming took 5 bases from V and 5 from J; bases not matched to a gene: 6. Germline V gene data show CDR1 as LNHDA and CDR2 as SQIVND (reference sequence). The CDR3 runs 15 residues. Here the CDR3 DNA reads TGTGCCAGTAGTTTGGGCGGGGGGGGGACCGGGGAGCTGTTTTTT. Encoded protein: CASSLGGGGTGELFF.

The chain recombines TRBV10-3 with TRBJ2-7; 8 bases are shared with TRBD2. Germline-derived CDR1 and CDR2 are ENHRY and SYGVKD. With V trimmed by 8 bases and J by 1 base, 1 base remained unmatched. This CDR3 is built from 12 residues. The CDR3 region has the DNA TGTGCCATCGCGGGAGGTTCCTACGAGCAGTACTTC. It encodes CAIAGGSYEQYF.

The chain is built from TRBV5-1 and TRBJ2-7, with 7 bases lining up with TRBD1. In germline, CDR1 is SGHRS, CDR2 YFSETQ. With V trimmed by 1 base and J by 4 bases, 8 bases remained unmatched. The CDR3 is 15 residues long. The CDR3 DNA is TGCGCCAGCAGCTTGTCAACAGGGGAAGCTTACGAGCAGTACTTC. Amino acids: CASSLSTGEAYEQYF.

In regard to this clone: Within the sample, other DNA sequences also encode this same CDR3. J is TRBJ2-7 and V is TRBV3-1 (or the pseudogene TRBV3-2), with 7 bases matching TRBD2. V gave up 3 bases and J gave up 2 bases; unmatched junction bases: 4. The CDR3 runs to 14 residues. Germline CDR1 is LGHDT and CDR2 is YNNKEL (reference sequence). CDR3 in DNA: TGTGCCAGCAGCCATGGCGGGGGTCCCTACGAGCAGTACTTC. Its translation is CASSHGGGPYEQYF.

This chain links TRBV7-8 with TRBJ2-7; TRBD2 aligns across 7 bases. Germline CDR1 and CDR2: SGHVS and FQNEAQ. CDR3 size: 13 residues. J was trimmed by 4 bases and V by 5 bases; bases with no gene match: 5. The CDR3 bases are TGTGCCAGCAGCCCGGGGGGTGTTTACGAGCAGTACTTC. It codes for CASSPGGVYEQYF.

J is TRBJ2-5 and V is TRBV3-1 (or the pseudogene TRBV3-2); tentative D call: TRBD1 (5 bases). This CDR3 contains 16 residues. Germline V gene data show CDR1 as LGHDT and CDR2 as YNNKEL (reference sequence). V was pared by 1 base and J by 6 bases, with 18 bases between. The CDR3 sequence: CASSQGSQGSQQTQYF. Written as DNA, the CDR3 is TGTGCCAGCAGCCAAGGATCTCAGGGAAGTCAGCAGACCCAGTACTTC.

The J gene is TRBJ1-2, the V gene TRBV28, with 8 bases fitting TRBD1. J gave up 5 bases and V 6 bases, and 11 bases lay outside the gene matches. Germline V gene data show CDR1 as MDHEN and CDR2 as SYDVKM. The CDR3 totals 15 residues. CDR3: CASRPTTGGVYGYTF. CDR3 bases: TGTGCCAGCAGGCCCACCACAGGGGGTGTTTATGGCTACACCTTC.

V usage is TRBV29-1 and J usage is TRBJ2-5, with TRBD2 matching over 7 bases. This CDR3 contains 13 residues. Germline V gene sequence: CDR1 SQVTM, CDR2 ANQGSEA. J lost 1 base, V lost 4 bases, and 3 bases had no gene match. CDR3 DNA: TGCAGCGTTGTTGGGGGGGGCCAAGAGACCCAGTACTTC. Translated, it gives CSVVGGGQETQYF.

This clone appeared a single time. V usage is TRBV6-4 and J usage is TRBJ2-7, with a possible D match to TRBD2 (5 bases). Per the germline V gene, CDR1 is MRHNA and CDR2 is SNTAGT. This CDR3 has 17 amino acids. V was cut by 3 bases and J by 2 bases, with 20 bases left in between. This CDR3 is CASSERRGYFRPYEQYF. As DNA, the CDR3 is TGTGCCAGCAGTGAACGCCGGGGATACTTTCGACCCTACGAGCAGTACTTC.

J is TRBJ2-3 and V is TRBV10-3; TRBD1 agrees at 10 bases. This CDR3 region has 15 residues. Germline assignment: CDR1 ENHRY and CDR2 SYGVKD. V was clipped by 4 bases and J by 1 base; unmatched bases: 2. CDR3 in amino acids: CAISAGTGGTDTQYF. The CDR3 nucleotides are TGTGCCATCAGTGCCGGGACAGGGGGCACAGATACGCAGTATTTT.

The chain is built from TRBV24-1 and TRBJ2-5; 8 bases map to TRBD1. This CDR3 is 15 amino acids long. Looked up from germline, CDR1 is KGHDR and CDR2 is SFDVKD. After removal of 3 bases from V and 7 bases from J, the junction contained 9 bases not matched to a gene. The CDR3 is CATSDRRTGYGTQYF. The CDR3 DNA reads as TGTGCCACCAGTGATCGCCGGACAGGGTATGGGACCCAGTACTTC.

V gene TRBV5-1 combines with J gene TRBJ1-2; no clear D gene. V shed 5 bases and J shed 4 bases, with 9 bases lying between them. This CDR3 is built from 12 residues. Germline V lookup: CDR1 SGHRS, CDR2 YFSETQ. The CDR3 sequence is CASRLGVYGYTF. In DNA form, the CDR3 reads TGCGCCAGCAGACTGGGCGTCTATGGCTACACCTTC. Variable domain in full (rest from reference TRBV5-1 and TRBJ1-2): KAGVTQTPRYLIKTRGQQVTLSCSPISGHRSVSWYQQTPGQGLQFLFEYFSETQRNKGNFPGRFSGRQFSNSRSEMNVSTLELGDSALYLCASRLGVYGYTFGSGTRLTVV.